This TCR beta chain was retrieved from a study of blood T cells in healthy people across ages. Study-wide points: Naive T cell percentage and TCR beta diversity correlated strongly.

They isolated at least 6 million PBMCs from each sample. With regard to this clonotype: What it recognizes is unknown.

The use of a sample-barcoded 5' primer and a J-beta primer mix characterized a second PCR of about 7 to 12 cycles. A single record per CDR3 protein comes from TCRdb applying MiXCR to the 5' RACE reads. The table lists hundreds of thousands of distinct CDR3 sequences, approximately 44% of them singletons. Looked up from germline, CDR1 is SGHDT and CDR2 is YYEEEE. Trimming removed 9 bases from V and 5 bases from J, with 20 bases in between. The CDR3 spans 14 residues. The clonotype originates from a man in his fifties or sixties in good health. This chain connects TRBV5-6 to TRBJ2-5, with TRBD2 as a possible D gene (6 bases). Sequencing input: blood. This CDR3 reads CAIPGVLGRETQYF. The CDR3 DNA reads as TGTGCCATCCCGGGAGTTTTGGGACGCGAGACCCAGTACTTC.